These T cell receptor beta chains were read from a single sample in a study of blood T cell repertoires in COVID-19. This table comes from immunoSEQ multiplex PCR, and its TCRdb copy is limited to in-frame clones, with some not included. Of about 220,000 clones listed, over 75% are singletons. Sequenced: PBMCs or T cells enriched from blood (not recorded which). The receptors were gathered from a woman in her sixties or seventies who had recovered from COVID-19. The CDR3 runs from the conserved cysteine through the conserved F or W. Each record gives: V gene, J gene, clone size, D gene, CDR3 protein, CDR3 DNA. The D gene is left open where the match is weak. A clone size is listed for some rows: how often the clone was seen (once, few, many), or a class if it is expanded.

TRBV5-1	TRBJ1-1	NA	NA	CASSLRGPVGDTEAFF	TGCGCCAGCAGCTTGAGAGGGCCTGTGGGCGACACTGAAGCTTTCTTT
TRBV27	TRBJ1-1	NA	NA	CASSFLGLGTEAFF	TGTGCCAGCAGTTTTCTCGGGTTGGGCACTGAAGCTTTCTTT
TRBV6-4	TRBJ1-2	NA	NA	CASSETDNYGYTF	TGTGCCAGCAGTGAGACAGATAACTATGGCTACACCTTC
TRBV7-9	TRBJ2-5	NA	TRBD1	CASSARQGAKETQYF	TGTGCCAGCAGCGCCCGACAGGGGGCGAAGGAGACCCAGTACTTC
TRBV29-1	TRBJ1-2	NA	NA	CSAEGQGIGYTF	TGCAGCGCAGAGGGGCAGGGGATAGGCTACACCTTC
TRBV5-1	TRBJ1-2	NA	TRBD1	CASSLTGGKDYGYTF	TGCGCCAGCAGCTTGACAGGGGGCAAGGACTATGGCTACACCTTC
TRBV7-8	TRBJ2-7	NA	TRBD2	CASSKRRAGELGYEQYF	TGTGCCAGCAGCAAAAGACGGGCGGGGGAATTGGGGTACGAGCAGTACTTC
TRBV6-5	TRBJ1-3	NA	NA	CASSYGHKSDTIYF	TGTGCCAGCAGTTACGGACACAAGAGCGACACCATATATTTT
TRBV9	TRBJ1-2	NA	NA	CASSPREYYGYTF	TGTGCCAGCAGCCCCCGGGAGTACTATGGCTACACCTTC
TRBV7-2	TRBJ2-1	NA	TRBD2	CASRRLAGANEQFF	TGTGCCAGCAGACGACTAGCGGGGGCCAATGAGCAGTTCTTC
TRBV4-2	TRBJ2-5	NA	TRBD2	CASSQDNSGGAETQYF	TGTGCCAGCAGCCAAGATAATAGCGGGGGGGCAGAGACCCAGTACTTC
TRBV5-1	TRBJ1-5	NA	TRBD1	CASSLGQGGFQPQHF	TGCGCCAGCAGCTTAGGACAGGGGGGCTTCCAGCCCCAGCATTTT
TRBV19	TRBJ1-2	NA	TRBD1	CASRPQGGPNYGYTF	TGTGCCAGTAGGCCACAGGGGGGCCCTAACTATGGCTACACCTTC
TRBV6-5	TRBJ1-2	NA	TRBD1	CASSLAGQGNGYTF	TGTGCCAGCAGCTTAGCGGGACAGGGAAATGGCTACACCTTC
TRBV7-9	TRBJ2-7	NA	TRBD1	CASSGGTGVSYEQYF	TGTGCCAGCAGCGGAGGGACAGGGGTTTCCTACGAGCAGTACTTC
TRBV14	TRBJ1-1	NA	TRBD1	CASSQRTGYGNTEAFF	TGTGCCAGCAGCCAGCGGACAGGGTACGGGAACACTGAAGCTTTCTTT
TRBV12-3/TRBV12-4	TRBJ2-4	NA	NA	CASNRNPGNIQYF	TGTGCCAGCAATCGGAATCCGGGGAACATTCAGTACTTC
TRBV10-2	TRBJ2-1	NA	TRBD1	CASTTTRGRVNEQFF	TGCGCCAGCACCACCACCAGGGGGCGCGTAAATGAGCAGTTCTTC
TRBV15	TRBJ1-5	NA	TRBD1	CATSRERDRGRFQPQHF	TGTGCCACCAGCAGAGAGAGGGACAGGGGGAGATTTCAGCCCCAGCATTTT
TRBV18	TRBJ1-2	once	TRBD1	CASSPVDRALHGYTF	TGTGCCAGCTCACCGGTGGACAGGGCTCTCCATGGCTACACCTTC
TRBV27	TRBJ1-5	once	NA	CASREAPYSNQPQHF	TGTGCCAGCAGAGAGGCACCCTATAGCAATCAGCCCCAGCATTTT
TRBV7-8	TRBJ2-1	NA	NA	CASSLAGPNNEQFF	TGTGCCAGCAGCTTAGCGGGGCCAAACAATGAGCAGTTCTTC
TRBV10-3	TRBJ2-3	NA	TRBD1	CAISDSQGVRDTQYF	TGTGCCATCAGTGATTCGCAGGGGGTGAGGGATACGCAGTATTTT
TRBV5-1	TRBJ2-2	NA	NA	CASSLVQGMMTGELFF	TGCGCCAGCAGCTTGGTCCAGGGGATGATGACCGGGGAGCTGTTTTTT
TRBV27	TRBJ1-2	NA	TRBD1	CASSQQGAERGYTF	TGTGCCAGCAGCCAACAGGGGGCGGAACGTGGCTACACCTTC
TRBV13	TRBJ1-1	NA	NA	CASRLRRNTEAFF	TGTGCCAGCAGACTCCGTCGGAACACTGAAGCTTTCTTT
TRBV29-1	TRBJ2-7	NA	TRBD1	CSVAQGSSYEQYF	TGCAGCGTTGCACAGGGGAGCTCCTACGAGCAGTACTTC
TRBV18	TRBJ1-6	NA	NA	CASSPPPGQSSYNSPLHF	TGTGCCAGCTCACCACCCCCAGGACAGAGCTCCTATAATTCACCCCTCCACTTT
TRBV6-5	TRBJ1-1	once	TRBD1	CATQGANTEAFF	TGTGCCACACAGGGGGCGAACACTGAAGCTTTCTTT
TRBV19	TRBJ1-5	NA	TRBD1	CASTPGTGFSQPQHF	TGTGCCAGCACTCCCGGGACAGGGTTCAGTCAGCCCCAGCATTTT
TRBV11-2	TRBJ1-1	NA	NA	CASSQGVDTEAFF	TGTGCCAGCAGCCAAGGGGTTGACACTGAAGCTTTCTTT
TRBV5-6	TRBJ1-4	NA	NA	CASSLWGGSEKLFF	TGTGCCAGCAGCTTGTGGGGAGGCAGCGAAAAACTGTTTTTT
TRBV2	TRBJ1-4	NA	NA	CASSPRGGAREKLFF	TGTGCCAGCAGTCCCCGAGGAGGGGCCCGTGAAAAACTGTTTTTT
TRBV7-9	TRBJ1-4	NA	TRBD1	CASSLMGQGREKLFF	TGTGCCAGCAGCTTAATGGGACAGGGTCGAGAAAAACTGTTTTTT
TRBV7-2	TRBJ2-5	NA	TRBD2	CASSRGLAGVETQYF	TGTGCCAGCAGCCGGGGGCTAGCGGGAGTTGAGACCCAGTACTTC
TRBV4-1	TRBJ1-6	NA	NA	CASSQEVTRNNSPLHF	TGCGCCAGCAGCCAAGAGGTCACGAGGAATAATTCACCCCTCCACTTT
TRBV12-5	TRBJ2-1	NA	NA	CASGHDGSVVEQFF	TGTGCTAGTGGTCACGACGGGAGCGTTGTTGAGCAGTTCTTC
TRBV19	TRBJ2-2	NA	TRBD1	CASRLGQGSGELFF	TGTGCCAGTAGGCTGGGACAGGGGTCCGGGGAGCTGTTTTTT
TRBV19	TRBJ2-3	NA	NA	CASSIRAHGADTQYF	TGTGCCAGTAGTATTCGGGCCCACGGGGCAGATACGCAGTATTTT
TRBV3-1/TRBV3-2	TRBJ2-1	NA	TRBD2	CASSQDWLAGDNEQFF	TGTGCCAGCAGCCAAGATTGGCTAGCGGGGGACAATGAGCAGTTCTTC
TRBV9	TRBJ1-1	NA	TRBD1	CASSVGTGNTEAFF	TGTGCCAGCAGCGTCGGGACAGGGAACACTGAAGCTTTCTTT
TRBV9	TRBJ2-5	NA	TRBD2	CASSVRLAGGQETQYF	TGTGCCAGCAGCGTAAGGTTAGCGGGGGGTCAAGAGACCCAGTACTTC
TRBV7-2	TRBJ1-2	once	NA	CASSLTRDTGQGGYTF	TGTGCCAGCAGCTTAACTCGCGACACCGGTCAGGGTGGCTACACCTTC
TRBV7-9	TRBJ2-1	NA	NA	CASSLGGWDNEQFF	TGTGCCAGCAGCTTAGGGGGCTGGGACAATGAGCAGTTCTTC
TRBV10-1	TRBJ2-3	NA	NA	CASSRSAARPDTQYF	TGCGCCAGCAGTCGATCGGCGGCACGCCCAGATACGCAGTATTTT
TRBV3-1/TRBV3-2	TRBJ1-4	NA	TRBD1	CASSNPGQGANEKLFF	TGTGCCAGCAGCAACCCGGGACAGGGAGCTAATGAAAAACTGTTTTTT
TRBV30	TRBJ1-1	NA	NA	CAWSVNRVTGEAFF	TGTGCCTGGAGTGTAAACAGGGTGACTGGTGAAGCTTTCTTT
TRBV11-1	TRBJ1-2	NA	NA	CASSASGDGYTF	TGTGCCAGCAGCGCGTCAGGCGATGGCTACACCTTC
TRBV5-1	TRBJ1-4	NA	NA	CASSLAGNEEKLFF	TGCGCCAGCAGCTTGGCAGGGAACGAGGAAAAACTGTTTTTT
TRBV7-2	TRBJ2-1	NA	TRBD2	CASSHPGTSGRGEQFF	TGTGCCAGCAGCCATCCCGGGACTAGCGGGAGGGGTGAGCAGTTCTTC
TRBV27	TRBJ2-5	NA	TRBD2	CASSLGRVRTSGEPETQYF	TGTGCCAGCAGTTTAGGTCGGGTCAGGACTAGCGGGGAGCCGGAGACCCAGTACTTC
TRBV19	TRBJ1-1	NA	TRBD1	CASTKGTGNFYTEAFF	TGTGCCAGTACCAAGGGGACAGGGAATTTTTACACTGAAGCTTTCTTT
TRBV27	TRBJ1-3	NA	NA	CASSARISGNTIYF	TGTGCCAGCAGTGCGAGGATCTCTGGAAACACCATATATTTT
TRBV19	TRBJ1-2	NA	NA	CASSLQGFNYGYTF	TGTGCCAGTAGTCTACAGGGTTTTAACTATGGCTACACCTTC